The 18 T cell receptor beta chains below all came from one sample that was sequenced in a study of radiation and T cells in renal cell carcinoma. TCRdb keeps only in-frame clones here, not all; method: immunoSEQ multiplex PCR. This sample has 50,000 to 75,000 clones, with 60% to 85% found just once. Time point noted: baseline pretreatment blood. Sample treatment: 15 Gy SBRT to primary tumor, nephrectomy 4 weeks later. Sequencing used blood, obtained from a patient whose treatment included radiotherapy and nephrectomy. These receptors all come from a man in his 60s with renal cell carcinoma.

This chain links TRBV11-3 with TRBJ2-5; D might be TRBD1 (6 bases). Per germline, CDR1 SGHNT and CDR2 YENEEA. V was cut by 2 bases and J by 4 bases, with 8 bases left in between. This CDR3 has 13 amino acids. In DNA form, the CDR3 reads TGTGCCAGCAGCTTAAGAGGGGGAGAGACCCAGTACTTC. Encoded protein: CASSLRGGETQYF. The whole variable domain, filled in from reference TRBV11-3 and TRBJ2-5, reads EAGVVQSPRYKIIEKKQPVAFWCNPISGHNTLYWYLQNLGQGPELLIRYENEEAVDDSQLPKDRFSAERLKGVDSTLKIQPAELGDSAVYLCASSLRGGETQYFGPGTRLLVL.

This chain connects TRBV7-9 to TRBJ1-3, with TRBD1 matching over 7 bases. With 0 bases clipped from V and 6 bases from J, the junction kept 2 bases outside the gene matches. Per the germline V gene, CDR1 is SEHNR and CDR2 is FQNEAQ (reference sequence). The CDR3 contains 14 residues. The CDR3 DNA follows: TGTGCCAGCAGCTTAGCCAGGGGGGAAAACACCATATATTTT. This encodes CASSLARGENTIYF.

The V gene is TRBV11-2, the J gene TRBJ1-2, with TRBD1 matching over 7 bases. The CDR3 runs to 15 residues. Per the germline V gene, CDR1 is SGHAT and CDR2 is FQNNGV. V trimming: 1 base; J trimming: 2 bases; junction bases outside the gene matches: 4. CDR3 nucleotide sequence: TGTGCCAGCAGCTTAGCCGTGACAGGGAACTATGGCTACACCTTC. It specifies CASSLAVTGNYGYTF. Supplemented by reference TRBV11-2 and TRBJ1-2, the full variable domain reads EAGVAQSPRYKIIEKRQSVAFWCNPISGHATLYWYQQILGQGPKLLIQFQNNGVVDDSQLPKDRFSAERLKGVDSTLKIQPAKLEDSAVYLCASSLAVTGNYGYTFGSGTRLTVV.

CDR3 protein: CASSAGGYNEQFF. CDR3 nucleotides: TGTGCCAGCAGCGCGGGGGGCTACAATGAGCAGTTCTTC. The V call is TRBV6-4, the J call TRBJ2-1; TRBD2 matches at 8 bases. Losses at the gene ends were 6 bases for V and 3 bases for J; bases not matched to a gene: 1. Germline values: CDR1 MRHNA, CDR2 SNTAGT. The CDR3 spans 13 residues.

This clone has only one observation. The chain joins TRBV6-5 to TRBJ1-2, with D tentatively TRBD1 (5 bases). V gave up 0 bases and J gave up 3 bases, with 14 bases separating them. This CDR3 spans 16 amino acids. The germline gives CDR1 MNHEY, CDR2 SVGAGI. The CDR3 sequence is CASSYSRRPGDYGYTF. The CDR3 bases are TGTGCCAGCAGTTACTCGAGAAGGCCGGGGGACTATGGCTACACCTTC.

The V gene is TRBV27, the J gene TRBJ2-1; D might be TRBD2 (6 bases). The CDR3 is 13 residues long. From germline, CDR1 is MNHEY and CDR2 SMNVEV (reference sequence). Trimming removed 2 bases from V and 15 bases from J, with 17 bases in between. CDR3 sequence (DNA): TGTGCCAGCAGTTTAAGTGGACTAACCAGGCTGTTCTTC. Translation: CASSLSGLTRLFF.

The J gene is TRBJ2-7, the V gene TRBV7-2, with 9 bases aligning to TRBD2. J lost 0 bases, V lost 3 bases, and 6 bases had no gene match. CDR1 SGHTA and CDR2 FQGNSA come from the germline V gene. CDR3 size: 16 residues. The CDR3 loop is CASSFVSAGGSYEQYF. As DNA, the CDR3 is TGTGCCAGCAGCTTTGTATCAGCGGGGGGCTCCTACGAGCAGTACTTC. Filled out from reference TRBV7-2 and TRBJ2-7, the complete variable domain reads GAGVSQSPSNKVTEKGKDVELRCDPISGHTALYWYRQSLGQGLEFLIYFQGNSAPDKSGLPSDRFSAERTGGSVSTLTIQRTQQEDSAVYLCASSFVSAGGSYEQYFGPGTRLTVT.

V gene TRBV5-1 combines with J gene TRBJ2-2; the D gene is possibly TRBD2 (6 bases). CDR1 and CDR2 (germline): SGHRS, YFSETQ. The ends were cut back, 0 bases at V and 0 bases at J, with 12 bases in the middle. The CDR3 is 17 amino acids. This CDR3 reads CASSLVGLATNTGELFF. In DNA form, the CDR3 reads TGCGCCAGCAGCTTGGTAGGGCTAGCGACGAACACCGGGGAGCTGTTTTTT. The full variable domain, rest sourced from reference TRBV5-1 and TRBJ2-2, is KAGVTQTPRYLIKTRGQQVTLSCSPISGHRSVSWYQQTPGQGLQFLFEYFSETQRNKGNFPGRFSGRQFSNSRSEMNVSTLELGDSALYLCASSLVGLATNTGELFFGEGSRLTVL.

The chain recombines TRBV4-1 with TRBJ1-1; 8 positions agree with TRBD1. Looked up from germline, CDR1 is MGHRA and CDR2 is YSYEKL. The J segment lost 1 base and the V segment lost 1 base, leaving 5 bases of the junction unmatched. The CDR3 spans 16 residues. The CDR3 loop reads CASSQGPGQENTEAFF. Written as DNA, the CDR3 is TGCGCCAGCAGCCAAGGCCCGGGACAGGAGAACACTGAAGCTTTCTTT.

This sequence joins TRBV18 and TRBJ1-1; D remains unclear. The CDR3 loop spans 13 amino acids. CDR1 and CDR2 (germline): KGHSH, LQKENI. Trimming took 2 bases from V and 1 from J, leaving 5 bases between them. The CDR3 here is CASSPGRNTEAFF. DNA for the CDR3: TGTGCCAGCTCACCAGGACGGAACACTGAAGCTTTCTTT.

The chain is built from TRBV4-3 and TRBJ1-2; 8 positions agree with TRBD1. J gave up 7 bases and V 1 base, and 8 bases lay outside the gene matches. This CDR3 is built from 15 residues. CDR1 is LGHNA and CDR2 is YSLEER in the germline V gene. As DNA, the CDR3 is TGCGCCAGCAGCCAAGCTCGGGCAGGGGGCGGTGGCTACACCTTC. Protein: CASSQARAGGGGYTF.

This clone was detected once. CDR3 sequence reads: CASSPSRLATKGGELFF. DNA of the CDR3: TGTGCCAGTTCCCCCAGTCGGCTAGCCACGAAGGGCGGGGAGCTGTTTTTT. V is TRBV7-2 and J is TRBJ2-2, with TRBD2 as a possible D gene (5 bases). The CDR3 contains 17 residues. V dropped 9 bases and J dropped 7 bases, with 27 bases sitting between them. CDR1 is SGHTA, CDR2 FQGNSA, per germline.

The V gene is TRBV19, the J gene TRBJ2-2; TRBD2 agrees at 8 bases. The trim removed 3 bases at V and 7 bases at J, leaving 1 base unmatched. CDR1 LNHDA and CDR2 SQIVND come from the germline V gene (reference sequence). The CDR3 spans 13 residues. The DNA of the CDR3 is TGTGCCAGTAGTATTAGCGGGATCGGGGAGCTGTTTTTT. Its protein product is CASSISGIGELFF.

The chain recombines TRBV18 with TRBJ1-2, with D possibly TRBD1 on 5 matching bases. The germline gives CDR1 KGHSH, CDR2 LQKENI. This CDR3 region has 14 residues. V lost 6 bases and J 0 bases, leaving 11 bases between the germline ends. CDR3 DNA sequence: TGTGCCAGCTCCCTAGGGGATGCTAACTATGGCTACACCTTC. Encoded protein: CASSLGDANYGYTF.

The chain carries TRBV7-8 and TRBJ1-1; TRBD1 matches 12 bases. The junction had 11 bases not matched to a gene; V was cut back by 5 bases and J by 1 base. Germline V gene lookup returns CDR1 SGHVS and CDR2 FQNEAQ. This CDR3 has 18 residues. In DNA form, the CDR3 reads TGTGCCAGCAGCGTACTCTCGGGACAGGGGGCTTCGAACACTGAAGCTTTCTTT. Translating it yields CASSVLSGQGASNTEAFF.

V is TRBV21-1 and J is TRBJ2-7; whether TRBD1, the table's D call, matches the DNA was not checked. TRBV21-1 is flagged as a pseudogene. The CDR3 runs to 15 residues. The CDR3 DNA reads as TGTGCCAGCAGCTCCAACGCAGGTGGGTCCTACGAGCAGTACGTC. Protein: CASSSNAGGSYEQYV.

The V gene is TRBV6-1, the J gene TRBJ1-2; D gene unclear. The CDR3 has 13 residues. From germline, CDR1 is MNHNS and CDR2 SASEGT. Trimming left V 2 bases short and J 2 bases short, with 6 bases between. The CDR3 coding sequence is TGTGCCAGCAGTGAAATGGGCAACTATGGCTACACCTTC. Encoded protein: CASSEMGNYGYTF.

The chain links TRBV2 to TRBJ1-4; no reliable D call. Trimming left V 7 bases short and J 8 bases short, with 14 bases between. The CDR3 is 13 amino acids. The germline gives CDR1 SNHLY, CDR2 FYNNEI. The CDR3 here is CASNDLREEKLFF. CDR3 nucleotide sequence: TGTGCCAGCAACGACCTTAGGGAGGAAAAACTGTTTTTT.